This T cell receptor beta chain stems from a study of vaccination effects on CD4 cells after COVID-19. Of note for this clone: The antigen remains undetermined.

Sequencing used immunoSEQ multiplex PCR; TCRdb keeps in-frame clones, though not all of them. The table includes some 15,000 clones, around three quarters detected once. Antigen-specific CD4+ T cell clonotypes were called by their expansion after viral peptide-pool culture in ViraFEST. The authors isolated CD4+ T cells after around 10 days of culture. The person acquired a PCR-confirmed SARS-CoV-2 infection between March and December 2020. Two doses of BNT162b2 or mRNA-1273 vaccine were administered to participants. The sample in question was CD4+ T cells from PBMCs cultured with SARS-CoV-2 spike peptides, obtained after COVID-19 vaccination. This receptor was taken from a human donor who had a prior SARS-CoV-2 infection.

Here the CDR3 reads CASKGDSNPSGANVLTF. The DNA for the CDR3 is TGTGCCAGCAAGGGGGACAGCAATCCCTCTGGGGCCAACGTCCTGACTTTC. V and J are TRBV11-3 and TRBJ2-6; 7 bases align to TRBD1. Germline V CDR1 and CDR2: SGHNT, YENEEA. The trim removed 7 bases at V and 0 bases at J, leaving 9 bases unmatched. The CDR3 runs to 17 residues.